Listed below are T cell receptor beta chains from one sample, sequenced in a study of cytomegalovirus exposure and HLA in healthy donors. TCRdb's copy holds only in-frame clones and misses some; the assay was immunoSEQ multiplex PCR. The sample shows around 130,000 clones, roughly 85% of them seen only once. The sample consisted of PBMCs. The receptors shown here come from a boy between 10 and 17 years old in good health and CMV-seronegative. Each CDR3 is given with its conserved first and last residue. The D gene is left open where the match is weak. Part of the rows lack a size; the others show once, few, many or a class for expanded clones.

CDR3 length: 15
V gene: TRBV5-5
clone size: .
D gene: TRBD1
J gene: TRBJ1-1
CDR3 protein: CASSFNRQGYTEAFF
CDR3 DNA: TGTGCCAGCAGCTTCAACCGACAGGGCTATACTGAAGCTTTCTTT

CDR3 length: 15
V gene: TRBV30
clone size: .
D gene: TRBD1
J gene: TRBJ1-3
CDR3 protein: CAWATGILSGNTIYF
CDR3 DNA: TGTGCCTGGGCGACAGGGATCCTCTCTGGAAACACCATATATTTT

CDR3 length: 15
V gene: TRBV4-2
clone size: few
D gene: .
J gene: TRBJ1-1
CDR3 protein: CASSQVSSGSTEAFF
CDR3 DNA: TGTGCCAGCAGCCAAGTAAGCAGTGGGAGCACTGAAGCTTTCTTT

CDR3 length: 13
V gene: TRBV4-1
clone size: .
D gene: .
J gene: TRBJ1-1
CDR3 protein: CASSQGHNTEAFF
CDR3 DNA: TGCGCCAGCAGCCAAGGACACAACACTGAAGCTTTCTTT

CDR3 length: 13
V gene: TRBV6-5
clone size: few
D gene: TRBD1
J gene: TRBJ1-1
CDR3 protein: CASRQGMNTEAFF
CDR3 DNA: TGTGCCAGTCGACAGGGGATGAACACTGAAGCTTTCTTT

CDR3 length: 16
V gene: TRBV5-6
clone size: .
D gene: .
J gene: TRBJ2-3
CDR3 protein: CASSLAWGLLTDTQYF
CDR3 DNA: TGTGCCAGCAGCTTGGCGTGGGGGCTGTTGACAGATACGCAGTATTTT

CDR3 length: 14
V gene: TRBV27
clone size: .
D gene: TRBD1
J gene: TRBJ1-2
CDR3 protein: CASRRDRPNYGYTF
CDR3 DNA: TGTGCCAGCAGAAGGGACAGACCTAACTATGGCTACACCTTC

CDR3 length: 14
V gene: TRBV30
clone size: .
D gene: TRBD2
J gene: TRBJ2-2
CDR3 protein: CAWSVAGGIGELFF
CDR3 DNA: TGTGCCTGGAGTGTAGCGGGAGGGATCGGGGAGCTGTTTTTT

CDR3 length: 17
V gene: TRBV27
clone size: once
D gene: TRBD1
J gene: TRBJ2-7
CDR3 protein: CASSLSGTVRPSYEQYF
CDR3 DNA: TGTGCCAGCAGTTTATCGGGGACAGTTCGCCCTTCCTACGAGCAGTACTTC

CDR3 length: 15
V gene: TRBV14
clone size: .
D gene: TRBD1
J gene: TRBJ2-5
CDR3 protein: CASSPVRTGLETQYF
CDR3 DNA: TGTGCCAGCAGCCCAGTTAGGACAGGGCTAGAGACCCAGTACTTC

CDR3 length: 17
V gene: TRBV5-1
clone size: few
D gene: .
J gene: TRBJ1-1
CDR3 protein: CANQRDIRTLMNTEAFF
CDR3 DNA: TGCGCCAACCAACGGGACATTCGCACCCTCATGAACACTGAAGCTTTCTTT

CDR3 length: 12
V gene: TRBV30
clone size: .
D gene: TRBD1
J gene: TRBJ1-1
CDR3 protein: CAWKAMGQKAFF
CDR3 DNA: TGTGCCTGGAAAGCCATGGGACAGAAAGCTTTCTTT

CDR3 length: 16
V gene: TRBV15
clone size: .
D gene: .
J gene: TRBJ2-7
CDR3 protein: CATSRGLQGELLEQYF
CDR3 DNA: TGTGCCACCAGCAGAGGACTGCAAGGAGAGTTGCTCGAGCAGTACTTC

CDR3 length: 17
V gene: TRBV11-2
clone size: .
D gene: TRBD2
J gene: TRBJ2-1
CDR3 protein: CASSQASGLAVYNEQFF
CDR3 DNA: TGTGCCAGCAGCCAAGCCTCGGGACTAGCGGTTTACAATGAGCAGTTCTTC

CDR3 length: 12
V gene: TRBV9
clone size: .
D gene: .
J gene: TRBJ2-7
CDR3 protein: CASSGTDYEQYF
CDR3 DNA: TGTGCCAGCAGCGGGACAGACTACGAGCAGTACTTC

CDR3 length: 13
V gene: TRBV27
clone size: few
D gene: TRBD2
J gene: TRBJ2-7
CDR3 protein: CASTSTSGDEQYF
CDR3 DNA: TGTGCCAGCACCTCGACTAGCGGGGACGAGCAGTACTTC

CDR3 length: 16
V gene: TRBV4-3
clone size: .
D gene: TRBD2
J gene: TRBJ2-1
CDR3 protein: CASSQAGTSVYNEQFF
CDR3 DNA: TGCGCCAGCAGCCAGGCCGGGACTAGCGTGTACAATGAGCAGTTCTTC

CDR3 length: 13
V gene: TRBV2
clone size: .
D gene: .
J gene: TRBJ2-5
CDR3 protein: CASKGGPVETQYF
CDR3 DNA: TGTGCCTCCAAAGGCGGTCCCGTGGAGACCCAGTACTTC

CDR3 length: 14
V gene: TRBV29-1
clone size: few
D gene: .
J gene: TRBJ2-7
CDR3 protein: CSVEASENSYEQYF
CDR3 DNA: TGCAGCGTTGAAGCGTCGGAGAACTCCTACGAGCAGTACTTC

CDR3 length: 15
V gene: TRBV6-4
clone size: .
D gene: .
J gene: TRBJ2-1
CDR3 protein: CASSAAPSSYNEQFF
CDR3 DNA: TGTGCCAGCAGTGCCGCGCCGAGCTCCTACAATGAGCAGTTCTTC

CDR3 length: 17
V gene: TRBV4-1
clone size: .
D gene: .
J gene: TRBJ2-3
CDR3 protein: CASSQPPTRSSTDTQYF
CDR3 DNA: TGCGCCAGCAGCCAACCTCCGACTCGCAGTAGCACAGATACGCAGTATTTT

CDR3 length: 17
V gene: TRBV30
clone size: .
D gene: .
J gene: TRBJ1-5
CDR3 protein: CAWSFQGTSEGSQPQHF
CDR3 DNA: TGTGCCTGGAGTTTCCAAGGGACATCCGAGGGTAGTCAGCCCCAGCATTTT

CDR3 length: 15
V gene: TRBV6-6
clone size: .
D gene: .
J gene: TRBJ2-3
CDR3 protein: CASSGNRGGADTQYF
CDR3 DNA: TGTGCCAGCAGCGGAAACAGGGGGGGAGCAGATACGCAGTATTTT

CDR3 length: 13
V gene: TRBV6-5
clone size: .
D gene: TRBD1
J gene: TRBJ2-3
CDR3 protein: CASRPTGLDTQYF
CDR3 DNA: TGTGCCAGCAGACCGACAGGGCTGGATACGCAGTATTTT

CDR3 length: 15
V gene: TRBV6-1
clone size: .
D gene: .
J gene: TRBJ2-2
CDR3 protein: CASTARVPNTGELFF
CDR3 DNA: TGTGCCAGCACCGCACGGGTTCCGAACACCGGGGAGCTGTTTTTT

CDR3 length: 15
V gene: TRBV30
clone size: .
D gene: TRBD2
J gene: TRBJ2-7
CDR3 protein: CAWRPTSGRAGEQYF
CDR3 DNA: TGTGCCTGGAGGCCAACTAGCGGGAGGGCCGGCGAGCAGTACTTC

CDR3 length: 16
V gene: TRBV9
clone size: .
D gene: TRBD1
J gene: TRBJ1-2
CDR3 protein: CASSGLTGGDDYGYTF
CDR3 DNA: TGTGCCAGCAGCGGCTTGACAGGGGGCGACGACTATGGCTACACCTTC

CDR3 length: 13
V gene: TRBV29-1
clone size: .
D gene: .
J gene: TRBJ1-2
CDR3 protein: CSVDPTGNYGYTF
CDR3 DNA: TGCAGCGTTGACCCCACAGGGAACTATGGCTACACCTTC

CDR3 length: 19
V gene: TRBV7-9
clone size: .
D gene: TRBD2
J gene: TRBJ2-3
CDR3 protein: CSSSPIAGGPTDSTDTQYF
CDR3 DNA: TGTTCCAGCAGCCCAATAGCGGGAGGGCCGACGGATAGCACAGATACGCAGTATTTT

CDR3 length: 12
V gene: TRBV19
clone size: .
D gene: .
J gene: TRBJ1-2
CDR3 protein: CASSPSGYGYTF
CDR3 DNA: TGTGCCAGTAGCCCTTCAGGGTATGGCTACACCTTC

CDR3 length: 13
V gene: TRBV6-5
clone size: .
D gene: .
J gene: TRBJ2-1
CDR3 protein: CASSPDFLTGQFF
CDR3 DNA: TGTGCCAGCAGCCCCGACTTTTTAACGGGGCAGTTCTTC

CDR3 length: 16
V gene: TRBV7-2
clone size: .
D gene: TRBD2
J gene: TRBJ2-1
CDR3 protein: CASRTGSLAGAGEQFF
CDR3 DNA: TGTGCCAGCAGAACCGGGTCCCTAGCGGGAGCTGGTGAGCAGTTCTTC

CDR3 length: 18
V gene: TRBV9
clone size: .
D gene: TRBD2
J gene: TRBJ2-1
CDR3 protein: CASSVGTSGTISYNEQFF
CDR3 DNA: TGTGCCAGCAGCGTTGGGACTAGCGGGACGATCTCCTACAATGAGCAGTTCTTC

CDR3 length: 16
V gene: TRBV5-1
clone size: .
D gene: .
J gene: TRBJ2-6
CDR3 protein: CASSRTLASGANVLTF
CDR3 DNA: TGCGCCAGCAGCCGGACGCTAGCGTCTGGGGCCAACGTCCTGACTTTC

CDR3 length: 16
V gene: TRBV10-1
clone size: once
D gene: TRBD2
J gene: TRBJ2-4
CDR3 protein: CASSEIAGEPKNIQYF
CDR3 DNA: TGCGCCAGCAGTGAAATAGCGGGAGAACCGAAAAACATTCAGTACTTC